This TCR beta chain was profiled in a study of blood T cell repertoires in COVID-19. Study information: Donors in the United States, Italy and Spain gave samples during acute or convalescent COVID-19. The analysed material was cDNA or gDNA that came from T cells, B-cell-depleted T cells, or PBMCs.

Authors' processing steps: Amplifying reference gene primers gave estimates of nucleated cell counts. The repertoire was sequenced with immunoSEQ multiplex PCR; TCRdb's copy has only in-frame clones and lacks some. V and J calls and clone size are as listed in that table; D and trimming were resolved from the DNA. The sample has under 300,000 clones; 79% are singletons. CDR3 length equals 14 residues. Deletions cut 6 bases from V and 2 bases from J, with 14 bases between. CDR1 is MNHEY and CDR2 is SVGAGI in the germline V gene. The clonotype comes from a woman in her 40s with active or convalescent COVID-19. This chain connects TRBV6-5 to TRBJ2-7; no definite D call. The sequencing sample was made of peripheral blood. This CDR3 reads CASSLRGGPYEQYV. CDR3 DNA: TGTGCCAGCAGCCTACGTGGTGGTCCCTACGAGCAGTACGTC.